The rows below give T cell receptor beta chains drawn from one sample of a study of CD8 T cells in Susac syndrome. TCRdb reanalysed the immunoSEQ multiplex PCR reads using MiXCR and keeps one entry per CDR3 protein. The table has 230,000 or so distinct CDR3 sequences, about 96% seen once. The sequencing sample was made of CD4+ T cells from PBMCs. The receptors here all came from a human donor with multiple sclerosis. CDR3s include the opening cysteine and the closing phenylalanine or tryptophan. D genes are given only for firm matches. Part of the rows lack a size; the others show once, few, many or a class for expanded clones.

D: -; size: -; V: TRBV7-6; J: TRBJ2-1; CDR3: CASSLEVFSYNEQFF; DNA: TGTGCCAGCAGCTTAGAGGTTTTCTCCTACAATGAGCAGTTCTTC
D: -; size: once; V: TRBV27; J: TRBJ2-1; CDR3: CASSFDPYDEQFF; DNA: TGTGCCAGCAGTTTTGACCCCTACGATGAGCAGTTCTTC
D: TRBD2; size: -; V: TRBV2; J: TRBJ2-1; CDR3: CASSEEAGGNEQFF; DNA: TGTGCCAGCAGTGAAGAAGCGGGGGGCAATGAGCAGTTCTTC
D: TRBD2; size: -; V: TRBV7-2; J: TRBJ2-1; CDR3: CASSQPGTSGRSRSF; DNA: TGTGCCAGCAGCCAACCCGGGACTAGCGGGAGGTCACGATCCTTC
D: -; size: -; V: TRBV27; J: TRBJ1-5; CDR3: CASSLKGPNQPQHF; DNA: TGTGCCAGCAGCCTCAAGGGGCCAAATCAGCCCCAGCATTTT
D: -; size: -; V: TRBV5-4; J: TRBJ1-2; CDR3: CASSYPDGYYGYTF; DNA: TGTGCCAGCAGCTACCCAGACGGCTACTATGGCTACACCTTC
D: -; size: -; V: TRBV30; J: TRBJ2-3; CDR3: CAWGNSLGLTDTQYF; DNA: TGTGCCTGGGGGAACTCCCTCGGTCTCACAGATACGCAGTATTTT
D: -; size: -; V: TRBV3-1; J: TRBJ1-5; CDR3: CASSHQSVNQPQHF; DNA: TGTGCCAGCAGCCACCAGTCGGTCAATCAGCCCCAGCATTTT
D: TRBD1; size: -; V: TRBV3-1; J: TRBJ2-4; CDR3: CASSRQGAQNIQYF; DNA: TGTGCCAGCAGCCGACAGGGGGCGCAAAACATTCAGTACTTC
D: TRBD1; size: -; V: TRBV29-1; J: TRBJ2-3; CDR3: CSVDRAATDTQYF; DNA: TGCAGCGTCGACAGGGCTGCCACAGATACGCAGTATTTT
D: -; size: -; V: TRBV7-2; J: TRBJ2-7; CDR3: CASSFGGTYEQYF; DNA: TGTGCCAGCAGCTTCGGCGGTACCTACGAGCAGTACTTC
D: -; size: -; V: TRBV7-6; J: TRBJ1-2; CDR3: CAGPYRGYTF; DNA: TGTGCCGGCCCCTATCGTGGCTACACCTTC
D: TRBD1; size: -; V: TRBV28; J: TRBJ2-7; CDR3: CASIKTGGGFEQYF; DNA: TGTGCCAGCATCAAGACAGGGGGCGGGTTCGAGCAGTACTTC
D: TRBD2; size: -; V: TRBV3-1; J: TRBJ2-7; CDR3: CASSHFSGTAYEQYF; DNA: TGTGCCAGCAGCCATTTTAGCGGGACCGCCTACGAGCAGTACTTC
D: TRBD1; size: -; V: TRBV29-1; J: TRBJ2-5; CDR3: CSVARGLVETQYF; DNA: TGCAGCGTTGCAAGGGGGCTTGTGGAGACCCAGTACTTC
D: TRBD1; size: -; V: TRBV7-8; J: TRBJ1-2; CDR3: CASSLEGQGFYGYTF; DNA: TGTGCCAGCAGCTTAGAGGGACAGGGATTCTATGGCTACACCTTC
D: TRBD2; size: once; V: TRBV12-3/TRBV12-4; J: TRBJ2-5; CDR3: CASSDYLAGGPETQYF; DNA: TGTGCCAGCAGTGACTACCTAGCGGGAGGGCCTGAGACCCAGTACTTC
D: -; size: -; V: TRBV2; J: TRBJ1-1; CDR3: CASTTTSLGNTEAFF; DNA: TGTGCCAGCACTACTACTAGTCTTGGGAACACTGAAGCTTTCTTT
D: -; size: -; V: TRBV12-3/TRBV12-4; J: TRBJ2-7; CDR3: CASSFVISAEQYF; DNA: TGTGCCAGCAGTTTCGTGATCTCCGCCGAGCAGTACTTC
D: -; size: -; V: TRBV29-1; J: TRBJ2-5; CDR3: CSANRGETQYF; DNA: TGCAGCGCAAACCGTGGGGAGACCCAGTACTTC
D: TRBD2; size: once; V: TRBV30; J: TRBJ2-7; CDR3: CAWSVRLAGGYEQYF; DNA: TGTGCCTGGAGTGTAAGGCTAGCGGGAGGTTACGAGCAGTACTTC
D: -; size: -; V: TRBV29-1; J: TRBJ1-1; CDR3: CSARRSWNTEAFF; DNA: TGCAGCGCACGGCGATCATGGAACACTGAAGCTTTCTTT
D: TRBD2; size: -; V: TRBV24-1; J: TRBJ2-1; CDR3: CATSDGRRGRSNEQFF; DNA: TGTGCCACCAGTGATGGCCGGCGCGGGAGAAGCAATGAGCAGTTCTTC
D: TRBD2; size: -; V: TRBV20-1; J: TRBJ2-1; CDR3: CSASPTSGAYNEQFF; DNA: TGCAGTGCTAGCCCGACTAGCGGGGCTTACAATGAGCAGTTCTTC
D: -; size: -; V: TRBV9; J: TRBJ2-7; CDR3: CASSPPYEQYF; DNA: TGTGCCAGCAGCCCCCCTTACGAGCAGTACTTC
D: -; size: -; V: TRBV29-1; J: TRBJ2-7; CDR3: CSVKGIRQYF; DNA: TGCAGCGTAAAAGGGATTAGGCAGTACTTC
D: TRBD1; size: -; V: TRBV6-1; J: TRBJ2-6; CDR3: CASSEPTGAASGANVLTF; DNA: TGTGCCAGCAGCGAACCGACAGGGGCCGCCTCTGGGGCCAACGTCCTGACTTTC
D: -; size: -; V: TRBV4-1; J: TRBJ2-7; CDR3: CASSHSGFVEQYF; DNA: TGCGCCAGCAGCCATTCAGGGTTCGTCGAGCAGTACTTC
D: -; size: -; V: TRBV4-1; J: TRBJ2-3; CDR3: CASSQGSGSTSTDTQYF; DNA: TGCGCCAGCAGCCAAGGAAGTGGAAGTACTAGCACAGATACGCAGTATTTT
D: TRBD2; size: -; V: TRBV4-1; J: TRBJ2-3; CDR3: CASSQRSWGGSTDTQYF; DNA: TGCGCCAGCAGCCAGAGGAGTTGGGGAGGGTCCACAGATACGCAGTATTTT
D: -; size: -; V: TRBV2; J: TRBJ2-5; CDR3: CASSDVVLLRETQYF; DNA: TGTGCCAGCAGTGACGTAGTATTGCTTAGAGAGACCCAGTACTTC
D: TRBD1; size: -; V: TRBV2; J: TRBJ1-6; CDR3: CASGGTVNSPLHF; DNA: TGTGCCAGCGGCGGGACAGTTAATTCACCCCTCCACTTT
D: -; size: -; V: TRBV10-3; J: TRBJ2-7; CDR3: CASTSILGGYEQYF; DNA: TGTGCCAGTACAAGTATTCTGGGGGGCTACGAGCAGTACTTC
D: -; size: -; V: TRBV16; J: TRBJ2-4; CDR3: CASSPRDFQYF; DNA: TGTGCCAGCAGCCCTCGGGACTTTCAGTACTTC
D: -; size: -; V: TRBV29-1; J: TRBJ1-2; CDR3: CSVGTILTVRDGYTF; DNA: TGCAGCGTTGGAACCATTTTAACTGTCCGTGATGGCTACACCTTC
D: -; size: -; V: TRBV7-9; J: TRBJ2-7; CDR3: CASSLVGRVGEQYF; DNA: TGTGCCAGCAGCTTAGTAGGCAGGGTTGGCGAGCAGTACTTC
D: -; size: -; V: TRBV20-1; J: TRBJ1-5; CDR3: CSASSRGRPDQPQHF; DNA: TGCAGTGCTAGCAGCCGAGGGCGACCCGATCAGCCCCAGCATTTT
D: -; size: -; V: TRBV28; J: TRBJ2-3; CDR3: CASSFWGSLADTQYF; DNA: TGTGCCAGCAGTTTTTGGGGTAGTCTAGCAGATACGCAGTATTTT
D: -; size: -; V: TRBV15; J: TRBJ2-7; CDR3: CATSRDRQTTRLVYEQYF; DNA: TGTGCCACCAGCAGAGATCGGCAGACAACGAGACTCGTCTACGAGCAGTACTTC
D: TRBD1; size: -; V: TRBV27; J: TRBJ2-7; CDR3: CASRRTGVYEQYF; DNA: TGTGCCAGCAGGAGGACAGGGGTATACGAGCAGTACTTC
D: -; size: -; V: TRBV29-1; J: TRBJ2-2; CDR3: CSTLSRGGELFF; DNA: TGCAGCACCTTGAGCAGAGGCGGGGAGCTGTTTTTT
D: -; size: -; V: TRBV27; J: TRBJ2-7; CDR3: CASSLFGNTYEQYF; DNA: TGTGCCAGCAGTTTATTTGGAAATACCTACGAGCAGTACTTC
D: TRBD1; size: -; V: TRBV30; J: TRBJ2-7; CDR3: CAWSAGGYEQYF; DNA: TGTGCCTGGTCAGCAGGGGGCTACGAGCAGTACTTC
D: -; size: -; V: TRBV21-1; J: TRBJ1-1; CDR3: CARTWRVANTEAFF; DNA: TGTGCCAGAACTTGGCGGGTGGCAAACACTGAAGCTTTCTTT
D: TRBD1; size: -; V: TRBV3-1; J: TRBJ1-2; CDR3: CASSHAGGRDYGYTF; DNA: TGTGCCAGCAGCCACGCAGGGGGTCGGGACTATGGCTACACCTTC